The rows below give T cell receptor beta chains drawn from one sample of a study of read filtering for tumor transcriptome and immune sequencing. Via MiXCR, TCRdb re-called the reads, giving one row per CDR3 protein. Of fewer than 90,000 distinct CDR3 sequences in the sample, approximately 13% are singletons; the top ten hold 15%. Input material: a population of CD138-negative cells sorted from bone marrow. The receptors were gathered from a donor at least 40 years old with multiple myeloma. CDR3s include the opening cysteine and the closing phenylalanine or tryptophan. D genes are given only for firm matches. Not every row has a clone size; where given, it reads once, few, many or a size class.

v_gene,j_gene,d_gene,abundance,CDR3nt,CDR3aa
TRBV2,TRBJ1-4,TRBD1,many,TGTGCCAGCAGTGAATCGACAGGGAGGGAAAAACTGTTTTTT,CASSESTGREKLFF
TRBV3-1,TRBJ1-5,NA,many,TGTGCCAGCAGCCAAGGTGGAGGGGTTAGCAATCAGCCCCAGCATTTT,CASSQGGGVSNQPQHF
TRBV12-3/TRBV12-4,TRBJ2-2,NA,many,TGTGCCAGCAGCTTAGGAGCCGGGGAGCTGTTTTTT,CASSLGAGELFF
TRBV7-9,TRBJ2-2,NA,many,TGTGCCAGCAGCGGAGGGACCACCGGGGAGCTGTTTTTT,CASSGGTTGELFF
TRBV18,TRBJ1-2,NA,many,TGTGCCAGCTCACGCCTATCACAGGGAGACTATGGCTACACCTTC,CASSRLSQGDYGYTF
TRBV20-1,TRBJ2-3,TRBD2,many,TGCAGTGCTATACCGGCTAGCGGGGGGAGCACAGATACGCAGTATTTT,CSAIPASGGSTDTQYF
TRBV28,TRBJ2-3,TRBD2,NA,TGTGCCAGCAGTTCGGTAGCGGGAGGTACAGATACGCAGTATTTT,CASSSVAGGTDTQYF
TRBV19,TRBJ1-1,NA,NA,TGTGCCAGTAGTAAAGGGGGCACTGAAGCTTTCTTT,CASSKGGTEAFF
TRBV3-1,TRBJ2-2,NA,few,TGTGCCAGCAGCCCCACGGTGGCCGGCACCGGGGAGCTGTTTTTT,CASSPTVAGTGELFF
TRBV11-2,TRBJ2-1,NA,many,TGTGCCAGCAGCTCTGGGGGGGCGCGCGAGGATGAGCAGTTCTTC,CASSSGGAREDEQFF
TRBV12-3/TRBV12-4,TRBJ2-3,TRBD1,many,TGTGCCAGCAGTCCCAGGGACAGTAGCACAGATACGCAGTATTTT,CASSPRDSSTDTQYF
TRBV28,TRBJ2-4,NA,many,TGTGCCAGCAGTTTTTTTGGCAGCTCGGGCATTCAGTACTTC,CASSFFGSSGIQYF
TRBV29-1,TRBJ1-1,NA,many,TGCAGCGTTGTTTTGGGACATATGAACACTGAAGCTTTCTTT,CSVVLGHMNTEAFF
TRBV29-1,TRBJ1-1,NA,many,TGCAGCGTTGGGAAACAGGGCAAAACTGAAGCTTTCTTT,CSVGKQGKTEAFF
TRBV4-2,TRBJ1-4,NA,many,TGTGCCAGCAGCCAAGGAGGGGGGGGGGCAACTAATGAAAAACTGTTTTTT,CASSQGGGGATNEKLFF
TRBV5-1,TRBJ2-1,TRBD2,NA,TGCGCCAGCAGCCCCAGTGCGGGGGGATACAATGAGCAGTTCTTC,CASSPSAGGYNEQFF
TRBV4-1,TRBJ2-1,NA,many,TGCGCCAGCAGCCAAGATTTTAACCCGCGCTCCTACAATGAGCAGTTCTTC,CASSQDFNPRSYNEQFF
TRBV6-5,TRBJ1-1,NA,many,TGTGCCAGCAGTTACGTTGACTCTAACACTGAAGCTTTCTTT,CASSYVDSNTEAFF
TRBV30,TRBJ2-1,TRBD2,many,TGTGCCTGGAGTGTACCGGGACTAGAGCAGTTCTTC,CAWSVPGLEQFF
TRBV7-3,TRBJ1-1,NA,many,TGTGCCAGCAGCCAACAGGGTAAGAACACTGAAGCTTTCTTT,CASSQQGKNTEAFF
TRBV4-1,TRBJ2-3,TRBD2,few,TGCGCCAGCAGCCAAGACCAGGCGCTAGCGGGGCTCTTAGATACGCAGTATTTT,CASSQDQALAGLLDTQYF
TRBV12-3/TRBV12-4,TRBJ2-1,TRBD1,many,TGTGCCAGCAGTCCGCGACAGGGGGCGAATGAGCAGTTCTTC,CASSPRQGANEQFF
TRBV5-1,TRBJ1-6,TRBD1,many,TGCGCCAGCAGCCCCGAGGGCAGGGGGCAAAATTCACCCCTCCACTTT,CASSPEGRGQNSPLHF
TRBV20-1,TRBJ2-7,NA,NA,TGCAGTGCTAGAGTACACACTCTCTCGTACGAGCAGTACTTC,CSARVHTLSYEQYF
TRBV7-3,TRBJ2-1,TRBD2,many,TGTGCCAGCAGCCCGGGACTAGAGGTTTTAAATGAGCAGTTCTTC,CASSPGLEVLNEQFF
TRBV27,TRBJ2-3,NA,many,TGTGCCAGCAGTTTATCACGGACGGGGGGCACAGATACGCAGTATTTT,CASSLSRTGGTDTQYF
TRBV28,TRBJ2-5,TRBD1,NA,TGTGCCAGCAGCGGGACAGCGGAAGAGACCCAGTACTTC,CASSGTAEETQYF
TRBV29-1,TRBJ2-5,NA,many,TGCAGCGTTGGGGTAGGGTCACAATCGCAAGAGACCCAGTACTTC,CSVGVGSQSQETQYF
TRBV5-6,TRBJ2-5,TRBD2,few,TGTGCCAGCAGCTATAGCGGGAGTGGGCAAGAGACCCAGTACTTC,CASSYSGSGQETQYF
TRBV11-2,TRBJ2-3,NA,NA,TGTGCCAGCAGCTTAGATCATCGGACTGGAAATACGCAGTATTTT,CASSLDHRTGNTQYF
TRBV11-2,TRBJ1-4,NA,many,TGTGCCAGCAGCCTTGGAGAGACCCCTAATGAAAAACTGTTTTTT,CASSLGETPNEKLFF
TRBV7-8,TRBJ1-1,NA,many,TGTGCCAGCAGCTTAGTCGACACCCTGAACACTGAAGCTTTCTTT,CASSLVDTLNTEAFF
TRBV14,TRBJ1-1,NA,many,TGTGCCAGCAGCCCCAGAGGGGCGTTGAACACTGAAGCTTTCTTT,CASSPRGALNTEAFF
TRBV11-3,TRBJ1-6,NA,many,TGTGCCAGCAGCTTCGACAGAAATTCACCCCTCCACTTT,CASSFDRNSPLHF
TRBV7-2,TRBJ2-3,TRBD2,NA,TGTGCCAGCAGCACCGGACTAGCGGCAAGCACAGATACGCAGTATTTT,CASSTGLAASTDTQYF
TRBV25-1,TRBJ1-1,NA,few,TGTGCCAGCAGTGAATCGGGGGGAATCACTGAAGCTTTCTTT,CASSESGGITEAFF
TRBV7-8,TRBJ2-4,NA,NA,TGTGCCAGCAGCCCGGCCCCCCCAAACATTCAGTACTTC,CASSPAPPNIQYF
TRBV13,TRBJ2-1,NA,NA,TGTGCCAGCAGCTCAAGGACAGACCCGGTCTATGAGCAGTTCTTC,CASSSRTDPVYEQFF
TRBV29-1,TRBJ1-5,TRBD1,many,TGCAGCGTTGGAGACAGGGGTCCCTATCAGCCCCAGCATTTT,CSVGDRGPYQPQHF
TRBV6-5,TRBJ2-7,NA,many,TGTGCCAGCACCCAGGGACACGAGCAGTACTTC,CASTQGHEQYF
TRBV7-9,TRBJ2-7,NA,many,TGTGCCAGCAGCTTAGGGACATCTATCGAGCAGTACTTC,CASSLGTSIEQYF
TRBV3-1,TRBJ2-1,NA,many,TGTGCCAGCAGCCAATCCCTCACCAATGAGCAGTTCTTC,CASSQSLTNEQFF
TRBV30,TRBJ2-1,TRBD2,many,TGTGCCTGGAGTGCGCCCGGGACTAACTACAATGAGCAGTTCTTC,CAWSAPGTNYNEQFF
TRBV20-1,TRBJ1-1,TRBD1,many,TGCAGTGCTAGAGAAGGGACAGGGGATAGGGAAGCTTTCTTT,CSAREGTGDREAFF
TRBV19,TRBJ2-1,TRBD2,many,TGTGCCAGTAGTATGGGAGGGATGGACTACAATGAGCAGTTCTTC,CASSMGGMDYNEQFF
TRBV20-1,TRBJ2-7,NA,NA,TGCAGTGCTAGAGATGGGGGGCCGCACTACGAGCAGTACTTC,CSARDGGPHYEQYF
TRBV6-5,TRBJ2-3,NA,many,TGTGCCAGCAGTTACGGTGCGGCAGATACGCAGTATTTT,CASSYGAADTQYF